Listed below are T cell receptor beta chains from one sample, sequenced in a study of blood T cell repertoires in COVID-19. Clones were sequenced by immunoSEQ multiplex PCR, and TCRdb holds only the in-frame ones, with some missing. The profile shows approximately 470,000 clones, around 90% of them singletons. The specimen was PBMCs or T cells enriched from blood (not recorded which). The receptors were sampled from a woman between 18 and 29 years old who had recovered from COVID-19. Both conserved end residues are part of each CDR3. The order of the fields is CDR3 length, J gene, clone size, D gene, V gene, CDR3 protein, CDR3 DNA. A D gene is named only where the DNA matches it firmly. Clone size appears in some rows only: once, few, many, or a class for an expanded clone.

len: 13; j_gene: TRBJ2-7; abundance: .; d_gene: TRBD1; v_gene: TRBV14; CDR3aa: CASSWGQGDEQYF; CDR3nt: TGTGCCAGCAGCTGGGGACAGGGAGACGAGCAGTACTTC
len: 19; j_gene: TRBJ1-3; abundance: once; d_gene: .; v_gene: TRBV5-1; CDR3aa: CASSTGRPSGSLSGNTIYF; CDR3nt: TGCGCCAGCAGCACGGGGAGGCCCTCAGGGTCCCTCTCTGGAAACACCATATATTTT
len: 13; j_gene: TRBJ1-1; abundance: .; d_gene: .; v_gene: TRBV7-2; CDR3aa: CASSHEGDTEAFF; CDR3nt: TGTGCCAGCAGCCACGAAGGGGACACTGAAGCTTTCTTT
len: 14; j_gene: TRBJ2-1; abundance: .; d_gene: .; v_gene: TRBV4-1; CDR3aa: CASSQAYSGNEQFF; CDR3nt: TGCGCCAGCAGCCAGGCTTATTCGGGTAATGAGCAGTTCTTC
len: 17; j_gene: TRBJ2-5; abundance: .; d_gene: TRBD1; v_gene: TRBV4-1; CDR3aa: CASSHTGGTGKKETQYF; CDR3nt: TGCGCCAGCAGCCACACAGGGGGGACAGGGAAAAAGGAGACCCAGTACTTC
len: 16; j_gene: TRBJ2-5; abundance: .; d_gene: TRBD2; v_gene: TRBV18; CDR3aa: CASSPTPTSIQETQYF; CDR3nt: TGTGCCAGCTCACCTACCCCGACTAGCATCCAAGAGACCCAGTACTTC
len: 13; j_gene: TRBJ2-7; abundance: .; d_gene: .; v_gene: TRBV5-1; CDR3aa: CASSSDTEYEQYF; CDR3nt: TGCGCCAGCAGCTCTGATACAGAGTACGAGCAGTACTTC
len: 12; j_gene: TRBJ1-2; abundance: .; d_gene: TRBD1; v_gene: TRBV29-1; CDR3aa: CSAPGQNYGYTF; CDR3nt: TGCAGCGCTCCGGGACAGAACTATGGCTACACCTTC
len: 15; j_gene: TRBJ1-1; abundance: few; d_gene: .; v_gene: TRBV9; CDR3aa: CASSVAWGRETEAFF; CDR3nt: TGTGCCAGCAGCGTAGCTTGGGGGCGGGAGACTGAAGCTTTCTTT
len: 15; j_gene: TRBJ2-5; abundance: .; d_gene: TRBD2; v_gene: TRBV18; CDR3aa: CASSSGSGNQETQYF; CDR3nt: TGTGCCAGCTCGTCGGGCAGCGGGAACCAAGAGACCCAGTACTTC
len: 15; j_gene: TRBJ1-2; abundance: .; d_gene: .; v_gene: TRBV3-1/TRBV3-2; CDR3aa: CASSQKPEWLDGYTF; CDR3nt: TGTGCCAGCAGCCAAAAACCTGAGTGGTTGGATGGCTACACCTTC
len: 16; j_gene: TRBJ1-3; abundance: .; d_gene: .; v_gene: TRBV5-1; CDR3aa: CASSTTQQEPGNTIYF; CDR3nt: TGCGCCAGCAGCACCACCCAACAGGAACCTGGAAACACCATATATTTT
len: 13; j_gene: TRBJ1-2; abundance: few; d_gene: TRBD1; v_gene: TRBV28; CDR3aa: CATLDRDPYGYTF; CDR3nt: TGTGCCACCTTAGACAGGGACCCCTATGGCTACACCTTC
len: 12; j_gene: TRBJ2-7; abundance: once; d_gene: TRBD2; v_gene: TRBV9; CDR3aa: CASSVDSGVQYF; CDR3nt: TGTGCCAGCAGCGTAGACAGCGGGGTGCAGTACTTC
len: 16; j_gene: TRBJ1-1; abundance: .; d_gene: .; v_gene: TRBV3-1/TRBV3-2; CDR3aa: CASSQDPGDLNTEAFF; CDR3nt: TGTGCCAGCAGCCAAGATCCGGGGGACCTGAACACTGAAGCTTTCTTT
len: 14; j_gene: TRBJ1-1; abundance: .; d_gene: .; v_gene: TRBV5-4; CDR3aa: CASSGGTTNTEAFF; CDR3nt: TGTGCCAGCAGCGGAGGGACGACGAACACTGAAGCTTTCTTT
len: 18; j_gene: TRBJ1-2; abundance: .; d_gene: .; v_gene: TRBV15; CDR3aa: CATSPLLTDERDMEGYTF; CDR3nt: TGTGCCACCAGCCCCCTCCTTACGGACGAACGGGATATGGAAGGCTACACCTTC
len: 14; j_gene: TRBJ2-5; abundance: .; d_gene: .; v_gene: TRBV30; CDR3aa: CASSGGDGRETQYF; CDR3nt: TGTGCCTCCTCCGGGGGAGACGGCCGGGAGACCCAGTACTTC
len: 13; j_gene: TRBJ1-5; abundance: .; d_gene: TRBD1; v_gene: TRBV19; CDR3aa: CASSDRENQPQHF; CDR3nt: TGTGCCAGCAGCGACAGGGAGAATCAGCCCCAGCATTTT
len: 16; j_gene: TRBJ2-2; abundance: .; d_gene: TRBD1; v_gene: TRBV3-1/TRBV3-2; CDR3aa: CASSQRGTADTGELFF; CDR3nt: TGTGCCAGCAGCCAAAGGGGGACAGCGGACACCGGGGAGCTGTTTTTT
len: 14; j_gene: TRBJ1-4; abundance: once; d_gene: .; v_gene: TRBV6-5; CDR3aa: CASSPGGTDEKLFF; CDR3nt: TGTGCCAGCAGTCCCGGGGGGACGGATGAAAAACTGTTTTTT
len: 15; j_gene: TRBJ2-3; abundance: .; d_gene: .; v_gene: TRBV5-6; CDR3aa: CASSFLTAYTDTQYF; CDR3nt: TGTGCCAGCAGCTTCCTGACAGCTTACACAGATACGCAGTATTTT
len: 15; j_gene: TRBJ2-7; abundance: once; d_gene: TRBD1; v_gene: TRBV28; CDR3aa: CASSPGDREWYEQYF; CDR3nt: TGTGCCAGCAGCCCAGGGGACAGGGAGTGGTACGAGCAGTACTTC
len: 15; j_gene: TRBJ1-4; abundance: .; d_gene: .; v_gene: TRBV7-9; CDR3aa: CASSPRPVFNEKLFF; CDR3nt: TGTGCCAGCAGCCCTAGGCCCGTGTTTAATGAAAAACTGTTTTTT
len: 12; j_gene: TRBJ1-2; abundance: .; d_gene: .; v_gene: TRBV13; CDR3aa: CASSLAENGYTF; CDR3nt: TGTGCCAGCAGCCTAGCAGAAAATGGCTACACCTTC
len: 15; j_gene: TRBJ1-3; abundance: .; d_gene: TRBD1; v_gene: TRBV18; CDR3aa: CASSLGQDHGNTIYF; CDR3nt: TGTGCCAGCTCACTAGGACAGGATCATGGAAACACCATATATTTT
len: 13; j_gene: TRBJ2-1; abundance: .; d_gene: .; v_gene: TRBV12-2; CDR3aa: CASRLGGAGRKFF; CDR3nt: TGTGCAAGTCGCTTAGGCGGGGCAGGGAGGAAGTTCTTC
len: 13; j_gene: TRBJ1-1; abundance: .; d_gene: .; v_gene: TRBV4-1; CDR3aa: CASSLQTNTEAFF; CDR3nt: TGCGCCAGCAGTCTACAGACCAACACTGAAGCTTTCTTT
len: 16; j_gene: TRBJ1-2; abundance: .; d_gene: .; v_gene: TRBV6-6; CDR3aa: CASSYRGGESGYGYTF; CDR3nt: TGTGCCAGCAGTTACAGGGGGGGGGAGTCCGGCTATGGCTACACCTTC
len: 18; j_gene: TRBJ2-6; abundance: .; d_gene: TRBD1; v_gene: TRBV5-1; CDR3aa: CASSLRTGVSSGANVLTF; CDR3nt: TGCGCCAGCAGCTTGAGGACAGGGGTATCTTCGGGGGCCAACGTCCTGACTTTC
len: 11; j_gene: TRBJ2-1; abundance: .; d_gene: .; v_gene: TRBV7-9; CDR3aa: CAKGALDEQFF; CDR3nt: TGTGCGAAGGGAGCCCTGGATGAGCAGTTCTTC